Shown below are 27 T cell receptor beta chains from a single sample sequenced in a study of a mutant IDH1 vaccine in newly diagnosed glioma. Indicated time point: week 23, last vaccination. Doses consisted of 300 ug of mutant IDH1 20-mer peptide each, paired with topical imiquimod. The data were produced by immunoSEQ multiplex PCR, yet TCRdb's version contains in-frame clones alone and is incomplete. The sample holds some 38,000 clones, roughly 80% seen once. No cognate antigen is known for these TCRs. The starting material was PBMCs, obtained from a glioma patient whose treatment included an IDH1 peptide vaccine. These receptors came from a man in his forties with glioma.

The chain carries TRBV27 and TRBJ1-6; a possible D gene is TRBD1 (6 bases). V lost 5 bases, J lost 4 bases, and 18 bases lay in between. The V gene's germline CDR1 is MNHEY and CDR2 SMNVEV (reference sequence). The CDR3 runs 17 residues. The chain's CDR3 is CASSGSDRLGYNSPLHF. CDR3 nucleotide sequence: TGTGCCAGCAGTGGGTCCGACAGGCTGGGGTATAATTCACCCCTCCACTTT.

The rearrangement joins TRBV9 to TRBJ2-4, with 7 bases identical to TRBD2. With V trimmed by 4 bases and J by 7 bases, 8 bases remained unmatched. Germline lookup yields CDR1 SGDLS and CDR2 YYNGEE. This CDR3 is 14 amino acids long. The CDR3 DNA reads TGTGCCAGCAGCTCCAGCCCCGGGAGGAACATTCAGTACTTC. It translates to CASSSSPGRNIQYF.

The rearrangement links TRBV6-4 to TRBJ2-4, with TRBD2 as a possible D gene (5 bases). CDR3 length equals 13 residues. Germline lookup yields CDR1 MRHNA and CDR2 SNTAGT. The ends were cut back, 11 bases at V and 3 bases at J, with 14 bases in the middle. The CDR3 sequence: CALSRDVKNIQYF. The CDR3 DNA reads TGTGCCCTTTCACGGGATGTCAAAAACATTCAGTACTTC.

The chain is built from TRBV6-6 and TRBJ2-7; D possibly corresponds to TRBD2 (5 bases). V gave up 5 bases and J gave up 9 bases, with 11 bases separating them. This CDR3 spans 11 amino acids. Germline V CDR1 and CDR2: MNHNY, SVGAGI (reference sequence). In nucleotides, the CDR3 is TGTGCCAGCAGTCAAACCGGGGTGCAGTACTTC. This translates into CASSQTGVQYF.

The rearrangement joins TRBV7-2 to TRBJ2-2; D remains unclear. Looked up from germline, CDR1 is SGHTA and CDR2 is FQGNSA. V dropped 1 base and J dropped 0 bases, with 6 bases sitting between them. The CDR3 covers 15 residues. The CDR3 is CASSLVRANTGELFF. As DNA, the CDR3 is TGTGCCAGCAGCTTAGTTCGGGCGAACACCGGGGAGCTGTTTTTT.

This clone appeared once. This chain uses TRBV6-1 with TRBJ2-5; D is unclear. CDR3 length: 11 residues. V shed 5 bases and J shed 0 bases, with 1 base lying between them. Per the germline V gene, CDR1 is MNHNS and CDR2 is SASEGT. The CDR3 sequence is CASSYQETQYF. CDR3 DNA: TGTGCCAGCAGTTACCAAGAGACCCAGTACTTC.

This CDR3 reads CASSLAAGATTDTQYF. The DNA for the CDR3 is TGTGCCAGCAGCTTAGCGGCGGGGGCCACCACAGATACGCAGTATTTT. The chain joins TRBV11-2 to TRBJ2-3; possibly TRBD2 for D (7 bases). CDR1 is SGHAT and CDR2 is FQNNGV in the germline V gene. CDR3 length: 16 amino acids. V was trimmed by 1 base and J by 2 bases, leaving 13 bases between them.

The rearrangement uses TRBV6-8 and TRBJ1-2; 9 bases are a match to TRBD1. The CDR3 spans 15 residues. Per the germline V gene, CDR1 is MNHGY and CDR2 is SAAAGT. The V gene end was trimmed by 6 bases and the J gene end by 4 bases; junction bases not matched to a gene: 9. CDR3 sequence (DNA): TGTGCCAGCAGAGTGGGACAGGGCGTACTCTATGGCTACACCTTC. It is translated as CASRVGQGVLYGYTF.

The rearrangement links TRBV19 to TRBJ2-1; D remains ambiguous. V was clipped by 7 bases and J by 4 bases, with 11 bases between them. The germline CDR1 and CDR2 sequences are LNHDA and SQIVND (reference sequence). The CDR3 contains 13 residues. The CDR3 nucleotides are TGTGCCAGTAAAGATTGGTCTTACAATGAGCAGTTCTTC. Translation gives CASKDWSYNEQFF.

The chain couples TRBV29-1 to TRBJ1-3; 9 bases are a match to TRBD1. The CDR3 runs 15 residues. Trimming cost V 2 bases and J 4 bases; bases outside gene matches: 6. The germline CDR1 and CDR2 sequences are SQVTM and ANQGSEA. CDR3 in amino acids: CSVEPQGARGNTIYF. DNA for the CDR3: TGCAGCGTTGAACCACAGGGGGCTAGAGGAAACACCATATATTTT.

Of note for this clone: This sample also contains other DNA sequences that code for the same CDR3. The chain has TRBV28 and TRBJ1-3; D possibly corresponds to TRBD1 (5 bases). Germline V gene lookup returns CDR1 MDHEN and CDR2 SYDVKM. The CDR3 covers 13 residues. The V gene lost 5 bases and the J gene lost 2 bases, with 7 bases spanning the gap. DNA for the CDR3: TGTGCCAGCAGTGGGGGTACTGGAAACACCATATATTTT. It encodes CASSGGTGNTIYF.

J is TRBJ2-3 and V is TRBV5-4; D might be TRBD2 (7 bases). The CDR3 covers 15 residues. V dropped 0 bases and J dropped 3 bases, with 11 bases sitting between them. Germline assignment: CDR1 SGHNT and CDR2 YYREEE (reference sequence). The CDR3: CASSLVGGGTDTQYF. CDR3 coding DNA: TGTGCCAGCAGCTTGGTGGGAGGGGGAACAGATACGCAGTATTTT. Full variable domain (missing parts from reference TRBV5-4 and TRBJ2-3): ETGVTQSPTHLIKTRGQQVTLRCSSQSGHNTVSWYQQALGQGPQFIFQYYREEENGRGNFPPRFSGLQFPNYSSELNVNALELDDSALYLCASSLVGGGTDTQYFGPGTRLTVL.

The CDR3 sequence: CASSLEQGASGNTIYF. The CDR3 bases are TGTGCCAGCAGCTTAGAGCAGGGGGCGTCTGGAAACACCATATATTTT. The chain employs TRBV11-2 and TRBJ1-3, with 8 positions matching TRBD1. V was pared by 0 bases and J by 1 base, with 2 bases of the junction left unmatched. The length of the CDR3 is 16 residues. CDR1 and CDR2 (germline): SGHAT, FQNNGV.

This clone is judged medium-sized. The V and J genes are TRBV30 and TRBJ2-7; TRBD2 matches at 7 bases. The ends lost 5 bases at V and 5 bases at J; junction bases unmatched: 6. Germline V gene sequence: CDR1 GTSNPN, CDR2 SVGIG (reference sequence). The CDR3 extends over 12 amino acids. CDR3 bases: TGTGCCTGGCGGGAGGTAGCGGACGAGCAGTACTTC. Protein: CAWREVADEQYF.

In its sample, this clone ranks as medium-sized. The J gene is TRBJ2-2, the V gene TRBV7-6; D uncertain. The CDR3 is made up of 13 amino acids. Germline V lookup: CDR1 SGHVS, CDR2 FNYEAQ. Trimming removed 8 bases at V and 4 bases at J, with 11 bases between. CDR3: CASAPTLTGELFF. The CDR3 region has the DNA TGTGCCAGCGCCCCTACTCTCACCGGGGAGCTGTTTTTT.

This chain joins TRBV7-6 and TRBJ2-3; 9 bases are shared with TRBD1. The CDR3 covers 14 residues. Germline CDR1 and CDR2: SGHVS and FNYEAQ. V trimming: 5 bases; J trimming: 5 bases; junction bases outside the gene matches: 5. The CDR3 reads CASSQPDRGDTQYF. For the CDR3, the DNA is TGTGCCAGCAGCCAACCGGACAGGGGAGATACGCAGTATTTT.

This clone was recorded once. The chain couples TRBV6-5 to TRBJ2-7; possibly TRBD1 for D (6 bases). Germline V CDR1 and CDR2: MNHEY, SVGAGI. The ends were cut back, 8 bases at V and 1 base at J, with 12 bases in the middle. The CDR3 spans 13 residues. The CDR3 loop is CASYGTGSYEQYF. In DNA, the CDR3 is TGTGCCAGCTACGGAACAGGGTCCTACGAGCAGTACTTC.

As regards this clone: The junction shows a germline mismatch at one end, possibly a read error. The rearrangement uses TRBV7-3 and TRBJ2-2; 7 bases are a match to TRBD2. Germline CDR1 SGHTA, CDR2 FQGTGA. The CDR3 is made up of 15 amino acids. CDR3 protein: CASSSGPNYGGGLFF. The CDR3 DNA follows: TGTGCCAGCAGCTCCGGGCCGAATTACGGCGGGGGGCTGTTTTTT. Full variable domain (missing parts from reference TRBV7-3 and TRBJ2-2): GAGVSQTPSNKVTEKGKYVELRCDPISGHTALYWYRQSLGQGPEFLIYFQGTGAADDSGLPNDRFFAVRPEGSVSTLKIQRTERGDSAVYLCASSSGPNYGGGLFFGEGSRLTVL.

This clone was seen a handful of times. This chain joins TRBV7-9 and TRBJ1-1; D not resolved. The length of the CDR3 is 13 residues. V lost 3 bases, J lost 1 base, and 6 bases lay in between. CDR1 and CDR2 from the germline V gene are SEHNR and FQNEAQ (reference sequence). The CDR3 loop is CASSLSENTEAFF. DNA of the CDR3: TGTGCCAGCAGCTTGTCGGAGAACACTGAAGCTTTCTTT.

The chain joins TRBV29-1 to TRBJ2-7, with D possibly TRBD1 on 6 matching bases. CDR1 is SQVTM, CDR2 ANQGSEA, per germline. This CDR3 contains 16 residues. The ends were cut back, 3 bases at V and 0 bases at J, with 18 bases in the middle. The CDR3 reads CSVDRSGTQVSYEQYF. In nucleotides, the CDR3 is TGCAGCGTTGATCGTTCCGGGACACAAGTCTCCTACGAGCAGTACTTC.

This clone was seen more than once but under ten times. As DNA, the CDR3 is TGTGCCAGCAGCTTAGGGGTAAATCAGCCCCAGCATTTT. This encodes CASSLGVNQPQHF. The chain has TRBV7-2 and TRBJ1-5; no clear D gene. Germline CDR1 and CDR2: SGHTA and FQGNSA. V was clipped by 1 base and J by 4 bases, with 5 bases between them. CDR3 length: 13 amino acids.

This clone was detected once. The chain is built from TRBV5-8 and TRBJ2-7; 7 bases map to TRBD1. With V trimmed by 0 bases and J by 0 bases, 0 bases remained unmatched. Germline V CDR1 and CDR2: SGHTS, YDEGEE. The CDR3 length is 14 residues. The CDR3 coding sequence is TGTGCCAGCAGCTTGGGGGACAGCTCCTACGAGCAGTACTTC. Translated: CASSLGDSSYEQYF.

In its sample, this clone was seen once. This rearrangement joins TRBV13 to TRBJ2-7, with 10 bases fitting TRBD1. CDR1 is PRHDT and CDR2 is FYEKMQ in the germline V gene (reference sequence). The CDR3 runs to 13 residues. The junction had 2 bases not matched to a gene; V was cut back by 5 bases and J by 4 bases. The CDR3 nucleotides read TGTGCCAGCAGCGGGGACAGGGGATACGAGCAGTACTTC. This codes for CASSGDRGYEQYF. The variable domain in full, with the rest retrieved from reference TRBV13 and TRBJ2-7, is AAGVIQSPRHLIKEKRETATLKCYPIPRHDTVYWYQQGPGQDPQFLISFYEKMQSDKGSIPDRFSAQQFSDYHSELNMSSLELGDSALYFCASSGDRGYEQYFGPGTRLTVT.

With regard to this clone: The junction shows a germline mismatch at one end, possibly a read error. The rearrangement uses TRBV28 and TRBJ2-7; D tentatively reads TRBD1 or TRBD2 (5 bases each). Germline CDR1 is MDHEN and CDR2 is SYDVKM. This CDR3 has 16 amino acids. CDR3 region: CVSKKRVGTDLREQYF. CDR3 sequence (DNA): TGTGTCAGCAAAAAGAGGGTGGGGACGGACCTTCGCGAGCAGTACTTC.

This chain links TRBV5-4 with TRBJ2-3, with 8 bases identical to TRBD1. The V segment lost 0 bases and the J segment 4 bases; nucleotides outside the gene matches: 7. This CDR3 is built from 16 residues. The germline gives CDR1 SGHNT, CDR2 YYREEE (reference sequence). The CDR3 DNA reads as TGTGCCAGCAGCTTGGAAGGACAGGGCTGGGCAGATACGCAGTATTTT. It codes for CASSLEGQGWADTQYF. Based on the CDR3 plus reference TRBV5-4 and TRBJ2-3, the full variable domain is ETGVTQSPTHLIKTRGQQVTLRCSSQSGHNTVSWYQQALGQGPQFIFQYYREEENGRGNFPPRFSGLQFPNYSSELNVNALELDDSALYLCASSLEGQGWADTQYFGPGTRLTVL.

CDR3 in DNA: TGCGCCAGCAACACCGGGACAGGGGGCACAAACTATGGCTACACCTTC. Amino acid sequence: CASNTGTGGTNYGYTF. This chain links TRBV5-1 with TRBJ1-2; 12 positions agree with TRBD1. V trimming: 6 bases; J trimming: 2 bases; junction bases outside the gene matches: 8. Germline CDR1 is SGHRS and CDR2 is YFSETQ. CDR3 length: 16 residues.

The V call is TRBV19, the J call TRBJ2-1; D tentatively fits TRBD1 or TRBD2 (5 bases each). Between the trimmed V and J ends, which lost 6 bases and 4 bases, there was a span of 7 bases. CDR1 LNHDA and CDR2 SQIVND come from the germline V gene (reference sequence). The CDR3 covers 12 residues. CDR3 nucleotides: TGTGCCAGTAGCGGGACGTACAATGAGCAGTTCTTC. The encoded protein is CASSGTYNEQFF.